This T cell receptor (beta chain) emerged from a study of T cells after somatic rescue of genetic block. The germline CDR1 and CDR2 sequences are GTSNPN and SVGIG (reference sequence). Trimming took off 0 bases at V and 5 bases at J, with 20 bases between the two ends. CDR3 length: 17 residues. Generated by immunoSEQ multiplex PCR, the TCRdb table keeps only in-frame clones and is missing some. The sample lists more than 9,000 clones, about 74% occurring once. The rearrangement links TRBV30 to TRBJ2-1, with a weak D call TRBD2 (6 bases). This clonotype originated in a boy aged 10-17 years. Sequenced material: peripheral blood mononuclear cells (PBMCs). CDR3: CAWSVWLWGEGNNEQFF. Written as DNA, the CDR3 is TGTGCCTGGAGTGTATGGTTATGGGGGGAAGGGAACAATGAGCAGTTCTTC.